This TCR beta chain was identified in a study of T cells and Merkel cell carcinoma outcomes. Study-level results: Merkel cell carcinoma outcomes were reportedly predicted by repertoire and T-cell density.

Germline V gene lookup returns CDR1 SGHDN and CDR2 FVKESK. V lost 0 bases to trimming and J lost 8 bases, with 5 bases between them. The CDR3 length is 13 residues. This clone appeared once. What it recognizes is unknown. Sequencing was performed with immunoSEQ multiplex PCR; in TCRdb, only in-frame clones are kept and a portion is missing. The data contain approximately 6,100 clones, around 77% of them singletons. The V call is TRBV14, the J call TRBJ1-6; D remains unclear. The source material was tumor tissue from Merkel cell carcinoma. This receptor was obtained from a human donor with Merkel cell carcinoma. The CDR3 DNA sequence: TGTGCCAGCAGCCAAGATTTGGATTCACCCCTCCACTTT. It specifies CASSQDLDSPLHF.